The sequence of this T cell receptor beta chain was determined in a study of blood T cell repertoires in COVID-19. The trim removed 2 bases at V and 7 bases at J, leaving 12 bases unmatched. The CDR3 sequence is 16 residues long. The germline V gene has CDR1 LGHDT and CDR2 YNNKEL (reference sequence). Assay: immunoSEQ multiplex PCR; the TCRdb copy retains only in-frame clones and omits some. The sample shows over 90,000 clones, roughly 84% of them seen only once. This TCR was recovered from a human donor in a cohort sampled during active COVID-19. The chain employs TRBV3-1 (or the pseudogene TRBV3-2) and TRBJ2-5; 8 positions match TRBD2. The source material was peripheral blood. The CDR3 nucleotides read TGTGCCAGCAGCCAATCGCGCAGCGGGGGCCTTGGGACCCAGTACTTC. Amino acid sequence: CASSQSRSGGLGTQYF.